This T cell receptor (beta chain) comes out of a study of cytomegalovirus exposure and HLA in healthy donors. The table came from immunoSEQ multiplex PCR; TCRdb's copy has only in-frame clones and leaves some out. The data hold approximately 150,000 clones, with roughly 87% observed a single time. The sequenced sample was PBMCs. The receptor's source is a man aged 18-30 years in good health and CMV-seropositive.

This CDR3 is CASSVVGGGGTGELFF. CDR3 sequence (DNA): TGTGCCAGCAGCGTAGTCGGCGGGGGCGGCACCGGGGAGCTGTTTTTT. The V gene is TRBV9, the J gene TRBJ2-2; perhaps TRBD2 as D (7 bases). With 0 bases removed from V and 4 bases from J, the gap between germline ends came to 13 bases. Germline V gives CDR1 SGDLS, CDR2 YYNGEE. This CDR3 spans 16 amino acids.